One and the same sample provided the 7 T cell receptor beta chains below, sequenced in a study of radiation and T cells in renal cell carcinoma. Time point in this sample: blood 4 weeks post-SBRT, at nephrectomy. This sample's treatment: 15 Gy SBRT to primary tumor, nephrectomy 4 weeks later. The data were produced by immunoSEQ multiplex PCR, yet TCRdb's version contains in-frame clones alone and is incomplete. The sample shows approximately 90,000 clones, approximately 86% of them seen only once. Sequenced material: blood, taken from a patient whose treatment included radiotherapy and nephrectomy. All receptors come from a man aged 45-65 years with renal cell carcinoma.

The CDR3 DNA reads TGTGCCAGCAGTTTTGGGCCTAGCAATCAGCCCCAGCATTTT. It codes for CASSFGPSNQPQHF. The chain carries TRBV28 and TRBJ1-5; D is uncertain. Germline V gives CDR1 MDHEN, CDR2 SYDVKM. The CDR3 is 14 residues long. The germline V and J ends were trimmed by 3 bases and 0 bases, with 6 bases remaining between them. Full variable domain (remainder filled in from reference TRBV28 and TRBJ1-5): DVKVTQSSRYLVKRTGEKVFLECVQDMDHENMFWYRQDPGLGLRLIYFSYDVKMKEKGDIPEGYSVSREKKERFSLILESASTNQTSMYLCASSFGPSNQPQHFGDGTRLSIL.

The gene calls are TRBV5-1 and TRBJ2-3; D gene uncertain. The germline V gene encodes CDR1 SGHRS and CDR2 YFSETQ. The CDR3 loop spans 12 amino acids. Trimming left V 1 base short and J 4 bases short, with 4 bases between. The CDR3 region has the DNA TGCGCCAGCAGCTTGATAGCAGATACGCAGTATTTT. Protein: CASSLIADTQYF.

The V call is TRBV5-1, the J call TRBJ2-5, with D possibly TRBD1 on 5 matching bases. Trimming cost V 4 bases and J 1 base, with 11 bases left between them. The length of the CDR3 is 14 residues. Germline CDR1 and CDR2: SGHRS and YFSETQ. Written as DNA, the CDR3 is TGCGCCAGCAGCACCGGACAAGTCCAAGAGACCCAGTACTTC. It translates to CASSTGQVQETQYF.

J is TRBJ1-2 and V is TRBV5-1; perhaps TRBD1 as D (6 bases). V lost 3 bases and J lost 4, with 19 bases in between. Germline V gives CDR1 SGHRS, CDR2 YFSETQ. This CDR3 spans 16 amino acids. In DNA, the CDR3 is TGCGCCAGCAGCTCCCCCCTGGGCAGGGGCGCCTATGGCTACACCTTC. It codes for CASSSPLGRGAYGYTF.

V usage is TRBV6-6 and J usage is TRBJ2-7; D remains ambiguous. There are 13 residues in the CDR3. Trimming removed 6 bases at V and 7 bases at J, with 16 bases between. The germline CDR1 and CDR2 sequences are MNHNY and SVGAGI (reference sequence). Here the CDR3 reads CASSLSRQFEQYF. DNA of the CDR3: TGTGCCAGCAGCCTATCCCGCCAGTTTGAGCAGTACTTC.

The chain carries TRBV5-1 and TRBJ2-6; D possibly corresponds to TRBD1 (6 bases). This CDR3 comprises 15 residues. Germline lookup yields CDR1 SGHRS and CDR2 YFSETQ. V was shortened by 4 bases and J by 4 bases, with 12 bases between the two germline ends. The CDR3: CASSIQGSGANVLTF. The CDR3 DNA is TGCGCCAGCAGCATACAGGGTTCCGGGGCCAACGTCCTGACTTTC.

This clone has only one observation. V is TRBV27 and J is TRBJ1-4, with a tentative D call TRBD1 (6 bases). The germline gives CDR1 MNHEY, CDR2 SMNVEV (reference sequence). Trimming cost V 0 bases and J 4 bases, with 12 bases left between them. The CDR3 runs to 16 residues. The CDR3 nucleotides are TGTGCCAGCAGTTTATCCGGGGGCGAAGGTAATGAAAAACTGTTTTTT. This gives the protein CASSLSGGEGNEKLFF.